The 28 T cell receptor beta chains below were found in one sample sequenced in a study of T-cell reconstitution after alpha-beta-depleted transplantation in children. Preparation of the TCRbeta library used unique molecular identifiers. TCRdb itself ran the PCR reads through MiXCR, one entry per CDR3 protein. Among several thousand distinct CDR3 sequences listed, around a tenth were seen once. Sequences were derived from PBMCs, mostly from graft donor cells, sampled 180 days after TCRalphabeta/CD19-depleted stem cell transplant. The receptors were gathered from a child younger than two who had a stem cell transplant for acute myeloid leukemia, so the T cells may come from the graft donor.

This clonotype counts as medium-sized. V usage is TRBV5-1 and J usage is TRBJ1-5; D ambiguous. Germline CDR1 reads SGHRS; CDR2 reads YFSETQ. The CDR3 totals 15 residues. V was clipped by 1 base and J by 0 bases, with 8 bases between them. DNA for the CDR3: TGCGCCAGCAGCTTGTCGGACGGTAGCAATCAGCCCCAGCATTTT. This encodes CASSLSDGSNQPQHF. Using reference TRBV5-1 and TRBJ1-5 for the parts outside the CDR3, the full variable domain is KAGVTQTPRYLIKTRGQQVTLSCSPISGHRSVSWYQQTPGQGLQFLFEYFSETQRNKGNFPGRFSGRQFSNSRSEMNVSTLELGDSALYLCASSLSDGSNQPQHFGDGTRLSIL.

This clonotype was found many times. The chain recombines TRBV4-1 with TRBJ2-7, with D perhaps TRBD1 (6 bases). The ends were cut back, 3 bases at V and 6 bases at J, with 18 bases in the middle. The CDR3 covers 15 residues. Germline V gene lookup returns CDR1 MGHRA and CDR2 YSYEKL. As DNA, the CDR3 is TGCGCCAGCAGCCAGGATATAAACAGGGTCCGCGAGCAGTACTTC. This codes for CASSQDINRVREQYF.

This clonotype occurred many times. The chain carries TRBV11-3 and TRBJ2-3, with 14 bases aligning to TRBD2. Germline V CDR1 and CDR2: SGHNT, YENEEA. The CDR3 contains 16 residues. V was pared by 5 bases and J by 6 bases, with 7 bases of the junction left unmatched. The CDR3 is CASSQGLAGVVDTQYF. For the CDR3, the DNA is TGTGCCAGCAGCCAGGGACTAGCGGGAGTTGTGGATACGCAGTATTTT.

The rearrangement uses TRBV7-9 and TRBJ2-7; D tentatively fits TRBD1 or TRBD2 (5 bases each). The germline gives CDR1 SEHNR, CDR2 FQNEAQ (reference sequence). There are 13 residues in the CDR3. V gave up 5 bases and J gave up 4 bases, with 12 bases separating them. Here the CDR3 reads CASSMGPPYEQYF. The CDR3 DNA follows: TGTGCCAGCAGCATGGGACCTCCGTACGAGCAGTACTTC.

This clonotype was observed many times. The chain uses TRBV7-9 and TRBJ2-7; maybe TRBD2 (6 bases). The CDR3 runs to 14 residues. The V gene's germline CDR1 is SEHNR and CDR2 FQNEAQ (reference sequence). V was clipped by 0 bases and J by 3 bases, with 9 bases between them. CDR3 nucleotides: TGTGCCAGCAGCTTAGCTTCGGGGGACTACGAGCAGTACTTC. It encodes CASSLASGDYEQYF.

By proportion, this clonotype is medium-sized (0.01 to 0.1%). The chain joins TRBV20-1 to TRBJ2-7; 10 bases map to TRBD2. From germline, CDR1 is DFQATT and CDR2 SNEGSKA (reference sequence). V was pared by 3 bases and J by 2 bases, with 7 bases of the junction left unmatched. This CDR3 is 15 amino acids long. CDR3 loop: CSARYTSGTPYEQYF. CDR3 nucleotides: TGCAGTGCTAGGTACACTAGCGGGACCCCCTACGAGCAGTACTTC.

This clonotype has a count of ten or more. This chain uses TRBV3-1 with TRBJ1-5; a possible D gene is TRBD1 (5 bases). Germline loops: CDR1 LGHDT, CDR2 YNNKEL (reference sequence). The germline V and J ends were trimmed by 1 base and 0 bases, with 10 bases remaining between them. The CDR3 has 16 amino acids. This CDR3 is CASSQAGGYSNQPQHF. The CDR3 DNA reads TGTGCCAGCAGCCAAGCGGGGGGGTATAGCAATCAGCCCCAGCATTTT.

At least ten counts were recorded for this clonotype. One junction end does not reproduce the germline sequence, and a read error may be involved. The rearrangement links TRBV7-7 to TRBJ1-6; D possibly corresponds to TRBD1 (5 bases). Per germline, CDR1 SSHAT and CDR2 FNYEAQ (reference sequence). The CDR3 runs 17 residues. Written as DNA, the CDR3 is TGTGCTAGCAGCTTAGCCTCGGGTTTTCGGGGGTATTCACCCCTCCACTTT. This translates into CASSLASGFRGYSPLHF.

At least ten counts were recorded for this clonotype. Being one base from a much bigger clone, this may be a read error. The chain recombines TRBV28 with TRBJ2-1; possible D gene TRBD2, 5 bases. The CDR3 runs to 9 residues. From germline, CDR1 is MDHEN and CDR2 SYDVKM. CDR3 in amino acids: CVSRRGSLF. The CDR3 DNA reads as TGTGTCAGCAGAAGAGGGTCTCTCTTC. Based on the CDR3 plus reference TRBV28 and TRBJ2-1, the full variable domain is DVKVTQSSRYLVKRTGEKVFLECVQDMDHENMFWYRQDPGLGLRLIYFSYDVKMKEKGDIPEGYSVSREKKERFSLILESASTNQTSMYLCVSRRGSLFGPGTRLTVL.

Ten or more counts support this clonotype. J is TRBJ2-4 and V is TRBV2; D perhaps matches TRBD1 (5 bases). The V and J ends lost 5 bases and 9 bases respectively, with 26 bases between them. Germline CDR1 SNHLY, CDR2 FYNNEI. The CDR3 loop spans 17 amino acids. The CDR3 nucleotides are TGTGCCAGCAGTTGGCAGGAAGAAGGACACGACTCGTCCATTCAGTACTTC. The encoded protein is CASSWQEEGHDSSIQYF.

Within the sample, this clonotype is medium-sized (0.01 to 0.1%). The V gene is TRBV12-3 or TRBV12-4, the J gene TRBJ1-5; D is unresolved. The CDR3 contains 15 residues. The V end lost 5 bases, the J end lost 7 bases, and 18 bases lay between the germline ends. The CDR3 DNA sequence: TGTGCCAGCAGTCCCCCGGGCGGAGAGGGACAGCCCCAGCATTTT. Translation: CASSPPGGEGQPQHF.

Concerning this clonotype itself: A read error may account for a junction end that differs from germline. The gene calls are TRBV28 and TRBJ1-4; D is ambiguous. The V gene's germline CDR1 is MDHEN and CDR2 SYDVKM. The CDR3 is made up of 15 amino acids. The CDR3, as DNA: TGTGCCAGCAGTCTCGCGAGACACGGAGGTGAAAATCTGTTTTTT. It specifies CASSLARHGGENLFF.

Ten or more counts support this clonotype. CDR3 bases: TGTGCCAGCAGCCTGGACCCGGATACGCAGTATTTT. Translated, it gives CASSLDPDTQYF. The rearrangement joins TRBV5-6 to TRBJ2-3; D not resolved. The CDR3 totals 12 residues. CDR1 is SGHDT and CDR2 is YYEEEE in the germline V gene. Trimming pared 4 bases from V and 6 bases from J, leaving 9 bases between.

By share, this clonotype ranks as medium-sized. The CDR3 DNA reads as TGTGCCAGCAGCTTAATCTCTGTGCAGGGGTTCCAAGAGACCCAGTACTTC. Translated: CASSLISVQGFQETQYF. V and J are TRBV11-2 and TRBJ2-5; tentative D call: TRBD1 (6 bases). V was cut by 2 bases and J by 1 base, with 17 bases left in between. Germline V gene sequence: CDR1 SGHAT, CDR2 FQNNGV. The CDR3 is 17 residues long. The variable domain in full, completed from reference TRBV11-2 and TRBJ2-5, reads EAGVAQSPRYKIIEKRQSVAFWCNPISGHATLYWYQQILGQGPKLLIQFQNNGVVDDSQLPKDRFSAERLKGVDSTLKIQPAKLEDSAVYLCASSLISVQGFQETQYFGPGTRLLVL.

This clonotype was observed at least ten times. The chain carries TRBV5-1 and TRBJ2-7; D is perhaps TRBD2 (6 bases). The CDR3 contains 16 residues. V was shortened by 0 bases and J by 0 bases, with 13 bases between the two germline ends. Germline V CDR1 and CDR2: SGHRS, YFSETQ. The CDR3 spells CASSLAGVPSSYEQYF. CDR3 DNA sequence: TGCGCCAGCAGCTTGGCGGGAGTCCCTAGCTCCTACGAGCAGTACTTC.

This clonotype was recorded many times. The CDR3 DNA follows: TGTGCCAGCAGCCTATTACAGGGGCCTTGGGAGACCCAGTACTTC. The encoded protein is CASSLLQGPWETQYF. This chain links TRBV28 with TRBJ2-5; 7 bases line up with TRBD1. CDR1 is MDHEN and CDR2 is SYDVKM in the germline V gene. The CDR3 covers 15 residues. V lost 6 bases, J lost 5 bases, and 12 bases stayed unmatched. The whole variable domain, remainder taken from reference TRBV28 and TRBJ2-5, is DVKVTQSSRYLVKRTGEKVFLECVQDMDHENMFWYRQDPGLGLRLIYFSYDVKMKEKGDIPEGYSVSREKKERFSLILESASTNQTSMYLCASSLLQGPWETQYFGPGTRLLVL.

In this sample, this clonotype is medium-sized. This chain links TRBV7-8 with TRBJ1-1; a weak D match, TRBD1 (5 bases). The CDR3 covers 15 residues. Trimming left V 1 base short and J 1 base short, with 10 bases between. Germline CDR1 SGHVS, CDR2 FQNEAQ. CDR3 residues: CASSLEPGGNTEAFF. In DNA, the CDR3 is TGTGCCAGCAGCTTAGAACCGGGGGGGAACACTGAAGCTTTCTTT.

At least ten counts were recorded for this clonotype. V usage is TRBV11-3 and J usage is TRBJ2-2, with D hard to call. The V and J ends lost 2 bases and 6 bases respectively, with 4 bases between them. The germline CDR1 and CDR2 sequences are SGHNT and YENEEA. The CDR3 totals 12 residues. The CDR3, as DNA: TGTGCCAGCAGCTTAAATTCCGGGGAGCTGTTTTTT. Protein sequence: CASSLNSGELFF.

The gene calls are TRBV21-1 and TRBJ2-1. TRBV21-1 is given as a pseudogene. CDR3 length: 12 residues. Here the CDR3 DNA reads TGTGCCAGCAGCAAACTCAGCAATGAGCAGTTCTTC. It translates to CASSKLSNEQFF.

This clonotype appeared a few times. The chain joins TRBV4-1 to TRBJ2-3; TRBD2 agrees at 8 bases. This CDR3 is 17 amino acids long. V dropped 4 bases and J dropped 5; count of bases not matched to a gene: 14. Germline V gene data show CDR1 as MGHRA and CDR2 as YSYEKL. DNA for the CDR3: TGCGCCAGCAGCCGCCCCCGGGAAACAGCGGGAGTAGATACGCAGTATTTT. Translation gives CASSRPRETAGVDTQYF.

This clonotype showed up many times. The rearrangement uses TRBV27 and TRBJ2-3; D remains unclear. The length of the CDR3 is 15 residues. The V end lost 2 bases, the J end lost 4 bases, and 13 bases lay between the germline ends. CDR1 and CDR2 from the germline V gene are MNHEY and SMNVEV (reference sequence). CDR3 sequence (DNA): TGTGCCAGCAGTTTAAGCCTAGGCGGCCCAGATACGCAGTATTTT. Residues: CASSLSLGGPDTQYF.

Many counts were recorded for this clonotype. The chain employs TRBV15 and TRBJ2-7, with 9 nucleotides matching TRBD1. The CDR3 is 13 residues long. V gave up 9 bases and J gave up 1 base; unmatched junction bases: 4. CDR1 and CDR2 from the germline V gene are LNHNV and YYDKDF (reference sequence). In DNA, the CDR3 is TGTGCCACTGGACAGGGGCTTTCCTACGAGCAGTACTTC. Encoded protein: CATGQGLSYEQYF.

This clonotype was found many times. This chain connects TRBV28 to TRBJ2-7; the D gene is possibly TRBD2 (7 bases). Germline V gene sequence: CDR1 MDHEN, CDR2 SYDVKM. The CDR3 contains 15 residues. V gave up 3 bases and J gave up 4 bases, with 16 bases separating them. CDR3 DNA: TGTGCCAGCAGTTTCCCGGGGGGCCAGGGTTACGAGCAGTACTTC. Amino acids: CASSFPGGQGYEQYF.

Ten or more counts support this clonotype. In DNA, the CDR3 is TGTGCCACCAGCAGAGACCTTAAGAGCCCTGGGGCCAACGTCCTGACTTTC. Its protein is CATSRDLKSPGANVLTF. V gene TRBV15 combines with J gene TRBJ2-6; D ambiguous. The CDR3 extends over 17 amino acids. Trimming removed 0 bases from V and 2 bases from J, with 11 bases in between. Germline CDR1 is LNHNV and CDR2 is YYDKDF (reference sequence).

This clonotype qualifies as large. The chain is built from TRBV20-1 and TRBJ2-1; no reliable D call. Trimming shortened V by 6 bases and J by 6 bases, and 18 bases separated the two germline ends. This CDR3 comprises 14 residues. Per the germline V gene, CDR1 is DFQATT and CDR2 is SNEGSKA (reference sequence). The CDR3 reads CSAPGSQRLNEQFF. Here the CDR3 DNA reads TGCAGTGCACCCGGATCTCAACGTCTCAATGAGCAGTTCTTC.

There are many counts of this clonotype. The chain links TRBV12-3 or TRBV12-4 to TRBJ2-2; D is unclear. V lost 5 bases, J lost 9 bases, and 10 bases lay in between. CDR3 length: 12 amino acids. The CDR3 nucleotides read TGTGCCAGCAGTATACTCGGCCGGGAGCTGTTTTTT. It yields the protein CASSILGRELFF.

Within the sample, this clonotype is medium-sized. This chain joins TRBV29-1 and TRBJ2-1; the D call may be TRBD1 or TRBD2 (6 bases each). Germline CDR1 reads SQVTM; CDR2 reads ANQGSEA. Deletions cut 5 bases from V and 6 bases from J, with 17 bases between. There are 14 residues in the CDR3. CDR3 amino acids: CSVSGTRESNEQFF. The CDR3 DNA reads TGCAGCGTTTCCGGGACACGGGAGTCCAATGAGCAGTTCTTC.

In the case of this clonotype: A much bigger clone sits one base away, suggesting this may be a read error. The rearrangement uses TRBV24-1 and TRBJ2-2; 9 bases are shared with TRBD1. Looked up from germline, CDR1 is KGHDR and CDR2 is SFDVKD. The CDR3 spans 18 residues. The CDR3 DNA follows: TGTGCCACCAGTGATTCCGGCCCCGGGACAGGGCACACCGGGGAGCTGCTTTTT. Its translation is CATSDSGPGTGHTGELLF.